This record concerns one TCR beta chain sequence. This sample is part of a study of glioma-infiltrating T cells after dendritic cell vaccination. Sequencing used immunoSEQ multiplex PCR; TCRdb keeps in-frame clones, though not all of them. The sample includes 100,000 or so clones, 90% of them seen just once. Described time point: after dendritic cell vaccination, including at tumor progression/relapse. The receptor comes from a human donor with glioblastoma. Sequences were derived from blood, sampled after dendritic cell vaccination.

In DNA, the CDR3 is TGTGCCAGCAGCACCCGAACCACAGGGAATGAGCAGTTCTTC. It yields the protein CASSTRTTGNEQFF. The chain carries TRBV5-4 and TRBJ2-1, with D possibly being TRBD1 (6 bases). V lost 4 bases, J lost 7 bases, and 15 bases lay in between. The CDR3 length is 14 residues. The germline CDR1 and CDR2 sequences are SGHNT and YYREEE (reference sequence).